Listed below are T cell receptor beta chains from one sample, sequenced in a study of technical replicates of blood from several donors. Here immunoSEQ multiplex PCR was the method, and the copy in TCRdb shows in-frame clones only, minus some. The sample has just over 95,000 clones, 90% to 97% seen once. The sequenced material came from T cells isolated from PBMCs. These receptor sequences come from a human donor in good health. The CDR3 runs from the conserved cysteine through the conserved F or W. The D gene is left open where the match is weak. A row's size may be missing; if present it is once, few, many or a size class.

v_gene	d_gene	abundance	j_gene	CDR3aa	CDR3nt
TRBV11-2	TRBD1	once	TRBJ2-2	CASSAHPRQGANTGELFF	TGTGCCAGCAGCGCCCACCCTCGACAGGGGGCCAACACCGGGGAGCTGTTTTTT
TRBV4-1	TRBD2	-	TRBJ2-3	CASSPVTSGRGTQYF	TGCGCCAGCAGCCCCGTGACTAGCGGGAGAGGTACGCAGTATTTT
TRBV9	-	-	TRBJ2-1	CASSVAGVNEQFF	TGTGCCAGCAGCGTAGCAGGGGTCAATGAGCAGTTCTTC
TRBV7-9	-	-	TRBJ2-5	CASKGVETQYF	TGTGCCAGCAAGGGGGTCGAGACCCAGTACTTC
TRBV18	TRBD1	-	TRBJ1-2	CASSPGQASYGYTF	TGTGCCAGCTCACCTGGACAGGCCTCCTATGGCTACACCTTC
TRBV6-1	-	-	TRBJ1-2	CASSESGDGRIGYGYTF	TGTGCCAGCAGTGAATCAGGGGACGGCAGAATCGGGTATGGCTACACCTTC
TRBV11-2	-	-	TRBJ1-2	CASSRDMPELTF	TGTGCCAGCAGTAGAGACATGCCGGAATTAACCTTC
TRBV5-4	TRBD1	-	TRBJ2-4	CASSRGLPLAKNIQYF	TGTGCCAGCAGCAGGGGGCTACCACTAGCCAAAAACATTCAGTACTTC
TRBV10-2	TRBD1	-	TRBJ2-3	CASSEFVTGFTDTQYF	TGCGCCAGCAGTGAGTTTGTGACAGGGTTCACAGATACGCAGTATTTT
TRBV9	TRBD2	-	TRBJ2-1	CASRSGGRASVHEQFF	TGTGCCAGCAGGTCGGGCGGGAGGGCCTCGGTCCATGAGCAGTTCTTC
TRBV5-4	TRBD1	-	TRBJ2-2	CASSSTGVTNTGELFF	TGTGCCAGCAGCTCCACAGGGGTGACGAACACCGGGGAGCTGTTTTTT
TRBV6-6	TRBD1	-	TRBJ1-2	CASSVGTGGSGYTF	TGTGCCAGCAGTGTAGGGACAGGGGGGAGCGGCTACACCTTC
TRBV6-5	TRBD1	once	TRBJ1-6	CASSYYGTGGHSPLHF	TGTGCCAGCAGTTACTACGGGACAGGAGGTCATTCACCCCTCCACTTT
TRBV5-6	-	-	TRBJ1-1	CASSAGPSRTEAFF	TGTGCCAGCAGCGCGGGACCGAGTCGGACTGAAGCTTTCTTT
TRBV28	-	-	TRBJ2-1	CASSFGPGRPYNEQFF	TGTGCCAGCAGTTTCGGTCCGGGGAGGCCTTACAATGAGCAGTTCTTC
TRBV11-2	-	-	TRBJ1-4	CASSRTATNEKLFF	TGTGCCAGCAGCCGGACAGCAACTAATGAAAAACTGTTTTTT
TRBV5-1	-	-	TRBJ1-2	CASSLDGRDYGYTF	TGCGCCAGCAGCTTGGATGGCAGGGACTATGGCTACACCTTC
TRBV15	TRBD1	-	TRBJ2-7	CATSRDRAGGKVEQYF	TGTGCCACCAGCAGAGATCGGGCAGGGGGTAAGGTCGAGCAGTACTTC
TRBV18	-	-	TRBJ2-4	CASSPLMTGTLAKNIQYF	TGTGCCAGCTCACCACTGATGACAGGCACCTTAGCCAAAAACATTCAGTACTTC
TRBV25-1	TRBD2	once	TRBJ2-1	CASSGLAGFYNEQFF	TGTGCCAGCAGTGGGTTAGCGGGATTTTACAATGAGCAGTTCTTC
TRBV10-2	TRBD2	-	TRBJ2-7	CASSEGLAGGDEQYF	TGCGCCAGCAGTGAGGGGCTAGCGGGAGGGGACGAGCAGTACTTC
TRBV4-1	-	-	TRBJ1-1	CASSQVRVSTEAFF	TGCGCCAGCAGCCAAGTCAGGGTATCCACTGAAGCTTTCTTT
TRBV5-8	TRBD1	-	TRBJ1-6	CASSDSDRGNSPLHF	TGTGCCAGCAGTGACTCGGACAGGGGAAATTCACCCCTCCACTTT
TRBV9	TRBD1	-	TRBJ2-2	CASSVDQQQGAGELFF	TGTGCCAGCAGCGTAGACCAGCAACAGGGGGCCGGGGAGCTGTTTTTT
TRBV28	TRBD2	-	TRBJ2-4	CASSFRGGNIQYF	TGTGCCAGCAGTTTCCGGGGGGGGAACATTCAGTACTTC
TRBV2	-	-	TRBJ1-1	CASSGETGNTEAFF	TGTGCCAGCAGTGGAGAGACAGGGAACACTGAAGCTTTCTTT
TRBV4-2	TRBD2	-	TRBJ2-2	CASSQGLAGEGQLFF	TGTGCCAGCAGCCAAGGGCTAGCGGGGGAAGGGCAGCTGTTTTTT
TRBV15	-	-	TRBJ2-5	CATSRLRMGQSPETQYF	TGTGCCACCAGCAGACTACGGATGGGGCAGTCTCCAGAGACCCAGTACTTC
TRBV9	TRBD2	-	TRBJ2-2	CASSVGGTSGREAGELFF	TGTGCCAGCAGCGTAGGTGGGACTAGCGGGAGGGAAGCCGGGGAGCTGTTTTTT
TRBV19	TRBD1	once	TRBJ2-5	CASNRGRGQETQYF	TGTGCCAGTAACAGGGGTAGGGGACAAGAGACCCAGTACTTC
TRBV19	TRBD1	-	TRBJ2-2	CASAGTGFTGELFF	TGTGCCAGCGCCGGGACAGGGTTCACCGGGGAGCTGTTTTTT
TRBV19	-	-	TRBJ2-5	CASSIAGIGKTQYF	TGTGCCAGTAGTATAGCCGGGATCGGAAAGACCCAGTACTTC
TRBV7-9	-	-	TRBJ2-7	CASSPNRESSYEQYF	TGTGCCAGCAGCCCCAACAGGGAAAGCTCCTACGAGCAGTACTTC
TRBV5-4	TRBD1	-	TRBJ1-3	CASSFTGGGNTIYF	TGTGCCAGCAGCTTCACAGGGGGGGGAAACACCATATATTTT
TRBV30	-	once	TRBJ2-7	CAWSVSPGYYEQYF	TGTGCCTGGAGTGTCTCTCCAGGGTACTACGAGCAGTACTTC
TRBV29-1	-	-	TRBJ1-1	CSDDSYDHTEAFF	TGCAGCGACGACAGTTACGATCACACTGAAGCTTTCTTT
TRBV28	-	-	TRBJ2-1	CASSLVRDPLLYNEQFF	TGTGCCAGCAGTTTGGTGCGGGATCCCCTCCTCTACAATGAGCAGTTCTTC
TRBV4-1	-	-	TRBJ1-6	CASSQATPANSPLHF	TGCGCCAGCAGCCAGGCGACACCGGCCAATTCACCCCTCCACTTT
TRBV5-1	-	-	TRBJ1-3	CASSSGGSGNTIYF	TGCGCCAGCTCCTCGGGGGGCTCTGGAAACACCATATATTTT
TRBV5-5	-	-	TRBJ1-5	CASSSTADSNQPQHF	TGTGCCAGCAGCTCGACAGCAGATAGCAATCAGCCCCAGCATTTT
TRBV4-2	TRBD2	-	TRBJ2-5	CASSQLSTSGYQETQYF	TGTGCCAGCAGCCAATTAAGTACTAGCGGGTACCAAGAGACCCAGTACTTC
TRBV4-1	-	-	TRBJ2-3	CASRRAGNRTQYF	TGCGCCAGCAGAAGAGCGGGTAATAGGACGCAGTATTTT
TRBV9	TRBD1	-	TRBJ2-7	CASSVAQGNYEQYF	TGTGCCAGCAGCGTAGCACAGGGGAACTACGAGCAGTACTTC
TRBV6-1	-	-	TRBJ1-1	CASSEALGDVNTEAFF	TGTGCCAGCAGTGAAGCGCTTGGAGATGTGAACACTGAAGCTTTCTTT
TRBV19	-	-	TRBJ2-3	CASTRGSTDTQYF	TGTGCCAGTACCCGAGGTAGCACAGATACGCAGTATTTT